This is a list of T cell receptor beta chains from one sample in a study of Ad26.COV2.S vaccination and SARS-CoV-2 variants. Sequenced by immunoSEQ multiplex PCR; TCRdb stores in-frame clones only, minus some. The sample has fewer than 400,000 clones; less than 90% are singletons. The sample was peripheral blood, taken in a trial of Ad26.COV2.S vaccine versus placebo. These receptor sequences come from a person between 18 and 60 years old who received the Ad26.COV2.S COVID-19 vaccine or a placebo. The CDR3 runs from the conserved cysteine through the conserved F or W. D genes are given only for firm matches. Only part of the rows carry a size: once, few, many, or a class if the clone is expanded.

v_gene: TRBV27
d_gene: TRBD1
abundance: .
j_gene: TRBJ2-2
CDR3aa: CASTPVGTANTGELFF
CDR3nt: TGTGCCAGCACCCCCGTCGGGACAGCGAACACCGGGGAGCTGTTTTTT

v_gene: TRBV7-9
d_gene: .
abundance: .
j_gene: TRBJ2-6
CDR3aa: CASSQTGTATGANVLTF
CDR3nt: TGTGCCAGCAGCCAAACAGGGACCGCTACAGGGGCCAACGTCCTGACTTTC

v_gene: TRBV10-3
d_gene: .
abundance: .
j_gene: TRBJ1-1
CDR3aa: CAISGNRDTEAFF
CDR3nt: TGTGCCATCAGTGGCAACCGGGACACTGAAGCTTTCTTT

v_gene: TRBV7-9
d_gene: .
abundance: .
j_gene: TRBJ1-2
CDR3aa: CASSLVEEGYTF
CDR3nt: TGTGCCAGCAGCTTAGTGGAGGAGGGCTACACCTTC

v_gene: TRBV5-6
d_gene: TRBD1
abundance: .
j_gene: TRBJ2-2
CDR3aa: CASSFADRATGELFF
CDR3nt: TGTGCCAGCAGCTTCGCGGACAGGGCCACCGGGGAGCTGTTTTTT

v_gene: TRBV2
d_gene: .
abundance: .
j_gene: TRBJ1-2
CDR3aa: CASVPNRLYGYTF
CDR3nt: TGTGCCAGCGTCCCGAACAGGCTCTATGGCTACACCTTC

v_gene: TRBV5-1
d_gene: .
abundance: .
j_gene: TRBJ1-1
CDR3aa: CASSLDGGRTEAFF
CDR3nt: TGCGCCAGCAGCTTGGACGGGGGAAGAACTGAAGCTTTCTTT

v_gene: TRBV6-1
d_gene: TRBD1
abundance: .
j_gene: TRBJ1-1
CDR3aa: CASSEVPSRGGTEAFF
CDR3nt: TGTGCCAGCAGTGAAGTCCCGAGCAGGGGGGGAACTGAAGCTTTCTTT

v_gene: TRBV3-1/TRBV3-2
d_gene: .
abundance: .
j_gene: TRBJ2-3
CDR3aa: CASSQAGVGTDTQYF
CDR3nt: TGTGCCAGCAGCCAAGCAGGGGTGGGCACAGATACGCAGTATTTT

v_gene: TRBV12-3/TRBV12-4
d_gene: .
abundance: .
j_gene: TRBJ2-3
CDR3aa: CASSFGPDTQYF
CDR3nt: TGTGCCAGCAGTTTTGGCCCCGATACGCAGTATTTT

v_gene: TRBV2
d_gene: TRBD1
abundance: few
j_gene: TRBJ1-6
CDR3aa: CARGADREYGSPLHF
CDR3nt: TGTGCCAGGGGTGCGGACAGGGAGTATGGTTCACCCCTCCACTTT

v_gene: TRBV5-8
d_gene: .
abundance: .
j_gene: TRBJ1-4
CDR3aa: CASSLAGAEKLFF
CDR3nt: TGTGCCAGCAGCTTGGCGGGGGCTGAAAAACTGTTTTTT

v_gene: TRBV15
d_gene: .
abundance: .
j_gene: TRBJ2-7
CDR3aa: CATSTGYSYEQYF
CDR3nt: TGTGCCACCAGCACGGGGTACTCCTACGAGCAGTACTTC

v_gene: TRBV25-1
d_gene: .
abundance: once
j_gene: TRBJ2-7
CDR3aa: CAIEGPTYEQYF
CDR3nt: TGTGCCATTGAGGGGCCGACCTACGAGCAGTACTTC

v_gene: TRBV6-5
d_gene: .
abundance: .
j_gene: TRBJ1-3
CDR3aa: CASSRDGALDTIYF
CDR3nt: TGTGCCAGCAGTCGGGACGGGGCTTTGGACACCATATATTTT

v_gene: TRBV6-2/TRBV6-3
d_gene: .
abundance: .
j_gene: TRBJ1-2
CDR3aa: CASSDSYGYTF
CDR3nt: TGTGCCAGCAGTGACAGTTATGGCTACACCTTC

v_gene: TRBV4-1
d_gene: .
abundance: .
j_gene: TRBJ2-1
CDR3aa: CASSQWTQTDEQFF
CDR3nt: TGCGCCAGCAGCCAATGGACGCAAACGGATGAGCAGTTCTTC

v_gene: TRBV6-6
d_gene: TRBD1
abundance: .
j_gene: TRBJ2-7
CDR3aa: CASSTTTGAYEQYF
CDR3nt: TGTGCCAGCAGTACAACAACAGGGGCCTACGAGCAGTACTTC

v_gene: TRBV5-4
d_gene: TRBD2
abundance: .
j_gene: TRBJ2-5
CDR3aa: CASSALTSGQETQYF
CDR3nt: TGTGCCAGCAGCGCCCTAACTAGCGGCCAAGAGACCCAGTACTTC

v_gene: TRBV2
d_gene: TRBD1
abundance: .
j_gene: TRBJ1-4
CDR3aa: CASNRDRGSGATNEKLFF
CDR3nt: TGTGCCAGCAATCGGGACAGGGGTTCGGGTGCAACTAATGAAAAACTGTTTTTT

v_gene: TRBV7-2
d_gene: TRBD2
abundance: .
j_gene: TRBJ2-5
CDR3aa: CASSSTGTSGKETQYF
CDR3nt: TGTGCCAGCAGCTCCACCGGGACTAGCGGGAAAGAGACCCAGTACTTC

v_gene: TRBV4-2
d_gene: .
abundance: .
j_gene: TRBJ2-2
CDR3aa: CASSQARADTGELFF
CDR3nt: TGTGCCAGCAGCCAAGCTAGAGCCGACACCGGGGAGCTGTTTTTT

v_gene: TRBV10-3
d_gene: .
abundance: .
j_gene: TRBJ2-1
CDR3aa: CAISVTTRNNEQFF
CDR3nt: TGTGCCATCAGTGTGACGACCCGGAACAATGAGCAGTTCTTC

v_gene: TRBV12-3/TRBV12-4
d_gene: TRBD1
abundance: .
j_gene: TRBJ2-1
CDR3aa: CASSRQGVNEQFF
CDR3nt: TGTGCCAGCAGTCGACAGGGCGTGAATGAGCAGTTCTTC

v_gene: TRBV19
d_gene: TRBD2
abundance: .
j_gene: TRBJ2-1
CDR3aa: CASGQEREAYNEQFF
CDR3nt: TGTGCCAGTGGACAAGAGCGGGAGGCCTACAATGAGCAGTTCTTC

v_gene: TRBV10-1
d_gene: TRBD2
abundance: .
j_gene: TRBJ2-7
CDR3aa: CASSRTSGGYEQYF
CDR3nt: TGCGCCAGCAGTCGGACTAGCGGGGGGTACGAGCAGTACTTC

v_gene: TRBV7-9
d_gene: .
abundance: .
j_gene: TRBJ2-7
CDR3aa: CASSSPTFSYEQYF
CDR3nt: TGTGCCAGCAGCTCCCCAACCTTCTCCTACGAGCAGTACTTC

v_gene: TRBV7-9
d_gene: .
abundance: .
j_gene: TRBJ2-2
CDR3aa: CASSLRWRGTLATGELFF
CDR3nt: TGTGCCAGCAGCTTAAGGTGGCGCGGGACACTCGCCACCGGGGAGCTGTTTTTT

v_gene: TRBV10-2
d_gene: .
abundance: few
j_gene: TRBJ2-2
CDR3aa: CASSPEGFTGELFF
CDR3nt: TGCGCCAGCTCCCCAGAGGGCTTCACCGGGGAGCTGTTTTTT

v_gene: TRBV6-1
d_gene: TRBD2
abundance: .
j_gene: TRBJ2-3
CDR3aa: CASSVFSSGGTDTQYF
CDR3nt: TGTGCCAGCAGTGTCTTTTCTAGCGGGGGAACAGATACGCAGTATTTT

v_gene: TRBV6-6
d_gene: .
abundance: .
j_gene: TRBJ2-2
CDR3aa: CASRSILNTGELFF
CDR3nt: TGTGCCAGCAGATCCATCTTAAATACCGGGGAGCTGTTTTTT

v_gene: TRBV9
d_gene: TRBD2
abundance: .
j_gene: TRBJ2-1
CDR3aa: CASSSKRTSGGDEQFF
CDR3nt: TGTGCCAGCAGCTCAAAGAGGACTAGCGGGGGGGATGAGCAGTTCTTC

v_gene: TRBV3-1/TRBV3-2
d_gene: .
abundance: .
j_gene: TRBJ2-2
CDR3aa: CASSQAGDTGELFF
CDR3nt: TGTGCCAGCAGCCAAGCAGGGGACACCGGGGAGCTGTTTTTT

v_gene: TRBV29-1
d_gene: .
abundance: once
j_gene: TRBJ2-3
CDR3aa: CSVDRDGHPTTQYF
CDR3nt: TGCAGCGTAGACCGGGACGGGCACCCGACTACGCAGTATTTT

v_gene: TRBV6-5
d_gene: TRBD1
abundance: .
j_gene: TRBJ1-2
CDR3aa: CASSYAGTGGGGYTF
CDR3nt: TGTGCCAGCAGTTACGCCGGGACAGGAGGCGGTGGCTACACCTTC

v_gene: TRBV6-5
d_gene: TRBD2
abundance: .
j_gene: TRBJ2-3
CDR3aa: CASRTSGVPDTQYF
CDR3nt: TGTGCCAGCAGGACTAGCGGGGTCCCAGATACGCAGTATTTT